This T cell receptor beta chain was recovered during a study of control samples from healthy donors and cancer patients. Produced via immunoSEQ multiplex PCR; TCRdb's table is partial and in-frame only. The top ten hold approximately 4% of the sample, which has around 58,000 clones, 88% seen once. The CDR3 is 13 amino acids. Germline V gives CDR1 MNHEY, CDR2 SMNVEV (reference sequence). V lost 5 bases to trimming and J lost 1 base, with 9 bases between them. The sample taken for sequencing was blood. V and J are TRBV27 and TRBJ2-7, with D perhaps matching TRBD1 (5 bases). The source is a man between 50 and 59 years old in good health. CDR3 sequence (DNA): TGTGCCAGCAGTCTCGACAGTTCCTACGAGCAGTACTTC. Translation gives CASSLDSSYEQYF.